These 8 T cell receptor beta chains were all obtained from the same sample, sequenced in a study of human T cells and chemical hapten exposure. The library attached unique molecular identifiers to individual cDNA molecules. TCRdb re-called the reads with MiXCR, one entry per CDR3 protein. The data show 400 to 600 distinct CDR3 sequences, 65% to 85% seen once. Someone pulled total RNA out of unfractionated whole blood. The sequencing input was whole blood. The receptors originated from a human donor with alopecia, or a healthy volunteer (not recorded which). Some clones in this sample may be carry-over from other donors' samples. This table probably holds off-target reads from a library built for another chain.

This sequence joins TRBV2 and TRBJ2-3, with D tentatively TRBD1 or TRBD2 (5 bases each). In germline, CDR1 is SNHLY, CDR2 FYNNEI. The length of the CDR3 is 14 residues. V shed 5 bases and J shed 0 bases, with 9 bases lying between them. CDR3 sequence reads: CASSPGPSTDTQYF. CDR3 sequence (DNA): TGTGCCAGCAGTCCGGGACCGAGCACAGATACGCAGTATTTT.

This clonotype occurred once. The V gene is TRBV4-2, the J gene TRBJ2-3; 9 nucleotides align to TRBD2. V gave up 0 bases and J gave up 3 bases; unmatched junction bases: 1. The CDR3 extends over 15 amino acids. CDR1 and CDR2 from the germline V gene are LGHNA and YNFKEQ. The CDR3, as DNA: TGTGCCAGCAGCCAAGAGGCGGGAGGGACAGATACGCAGTATTTT. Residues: CASSQEAGGTDTQYF.

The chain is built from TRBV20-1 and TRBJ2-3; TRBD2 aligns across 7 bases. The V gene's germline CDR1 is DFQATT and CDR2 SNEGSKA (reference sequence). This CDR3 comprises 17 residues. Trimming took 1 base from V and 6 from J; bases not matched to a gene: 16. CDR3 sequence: CSARGRGGSARLDTQYF. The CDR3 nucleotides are TGCAGTGCTAGAGGGAGAGGCGGGAGCGCTCGATTGGATACGCAGTATTTT.

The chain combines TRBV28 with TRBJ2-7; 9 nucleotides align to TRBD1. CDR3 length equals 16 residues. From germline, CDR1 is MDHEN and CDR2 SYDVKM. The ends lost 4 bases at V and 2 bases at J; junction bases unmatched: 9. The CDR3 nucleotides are TGTGCCAGCAGTTCCCCCGCCGGGACAGGGACCTACGAGCAGTACTTC. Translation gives CASSSPAGTGTYEQYF.

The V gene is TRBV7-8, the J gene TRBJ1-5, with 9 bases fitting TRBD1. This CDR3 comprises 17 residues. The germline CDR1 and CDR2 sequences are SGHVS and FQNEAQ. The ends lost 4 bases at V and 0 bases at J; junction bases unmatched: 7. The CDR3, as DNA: TGTGCCAGCAGCTACCGGGACAGGGAAACTAGCAATCAGCCCCAGCATTTT. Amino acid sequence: CASSYRDRETSNQPQHF.

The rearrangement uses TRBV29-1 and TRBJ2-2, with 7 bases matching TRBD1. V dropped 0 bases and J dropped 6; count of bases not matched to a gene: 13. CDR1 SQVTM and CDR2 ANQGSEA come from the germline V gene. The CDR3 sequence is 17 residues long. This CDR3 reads CSVEDWQGDGDAGELFF. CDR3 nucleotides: TGCAGCGTTGAAGATTGGCAGGGGGACGGTGACGCCGGGGAGCTGTTTTTT.

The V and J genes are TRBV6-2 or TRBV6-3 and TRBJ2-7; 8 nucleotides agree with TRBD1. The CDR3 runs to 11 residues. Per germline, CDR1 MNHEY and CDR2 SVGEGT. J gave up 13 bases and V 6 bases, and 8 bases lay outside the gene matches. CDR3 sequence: CASSRTGSLYF. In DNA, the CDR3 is TGTGCCAGCAGCCGGACAGGGAGTTTATACTTC.

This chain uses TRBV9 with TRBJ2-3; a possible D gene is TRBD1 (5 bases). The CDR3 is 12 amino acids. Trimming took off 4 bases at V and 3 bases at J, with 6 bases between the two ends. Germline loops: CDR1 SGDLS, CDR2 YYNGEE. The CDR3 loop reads CASSPGTDTQYF. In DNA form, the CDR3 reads TGTGCCAGCAGCCCAGGGACAGATACGCAGTATTTT.